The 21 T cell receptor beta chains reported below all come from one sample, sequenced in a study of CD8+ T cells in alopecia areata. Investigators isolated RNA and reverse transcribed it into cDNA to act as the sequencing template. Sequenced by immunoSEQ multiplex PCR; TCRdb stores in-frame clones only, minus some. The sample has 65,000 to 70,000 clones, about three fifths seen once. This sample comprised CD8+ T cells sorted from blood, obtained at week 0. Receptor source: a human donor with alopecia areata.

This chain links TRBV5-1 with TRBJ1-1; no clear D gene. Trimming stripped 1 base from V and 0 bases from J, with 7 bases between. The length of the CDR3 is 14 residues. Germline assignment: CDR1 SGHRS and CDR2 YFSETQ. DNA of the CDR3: TGCGCCAGCAGCTTGAGATCGATGAACACTGAAGCTTTCTTT. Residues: CASSLRSMNTEAFF.

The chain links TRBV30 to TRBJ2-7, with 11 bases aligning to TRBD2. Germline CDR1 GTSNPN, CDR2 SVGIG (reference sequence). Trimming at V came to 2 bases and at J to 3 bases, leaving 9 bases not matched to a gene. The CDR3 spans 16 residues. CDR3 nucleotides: TGTGCCTGGAGTTCGTTCCTAGCGGGGGGATTCTACGAGCAGTACTTC. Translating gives CAWSSFLAGGFYEQYF.

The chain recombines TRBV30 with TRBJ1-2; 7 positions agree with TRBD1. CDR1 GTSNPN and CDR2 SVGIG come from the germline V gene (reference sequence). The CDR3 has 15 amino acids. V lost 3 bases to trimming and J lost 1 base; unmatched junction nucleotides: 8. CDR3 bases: TGTGCCTGGAGCAAGAGGGACAGCTTTAACTATGGCTACACCTTC. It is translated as CAWSKRDSFNYGYTF.

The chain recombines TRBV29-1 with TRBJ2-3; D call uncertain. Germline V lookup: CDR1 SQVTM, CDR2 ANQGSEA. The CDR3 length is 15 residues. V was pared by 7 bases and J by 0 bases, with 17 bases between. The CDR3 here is CSALRTSSSTDTQYF. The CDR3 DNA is TGCAGCGCCCTCCGGACCTCTTCTAGCACAGATACGCAGTATTTT.

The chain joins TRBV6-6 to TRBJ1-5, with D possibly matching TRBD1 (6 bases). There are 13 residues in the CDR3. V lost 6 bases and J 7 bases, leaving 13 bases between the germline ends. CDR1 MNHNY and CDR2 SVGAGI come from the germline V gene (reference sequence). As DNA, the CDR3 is TGTGCCAGCAGCAGGACAGTCGGGCAGCCCCAGCATTTT. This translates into CASSRTVGQPQHF.

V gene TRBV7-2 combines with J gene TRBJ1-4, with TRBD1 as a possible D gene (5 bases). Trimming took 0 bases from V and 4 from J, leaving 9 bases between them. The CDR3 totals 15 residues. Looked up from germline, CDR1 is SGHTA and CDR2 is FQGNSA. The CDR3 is CASSLARDGNEKLFF. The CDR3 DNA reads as TGTGCCAGCAGCTTAGCCCGGGACGGTAATGAAAAACTGTTTTTT. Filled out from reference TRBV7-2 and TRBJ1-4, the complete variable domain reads GAGVSQSPSNKVTEKGKDVELRCDPISGHTALYWYRQSLGQGLEFLIYFQGNSAPDKSGLPSDRFSAERTGGSVSTLTIQRTQQEDSAVYLCASSLARDGNEKLFFGSGTQLSVL.

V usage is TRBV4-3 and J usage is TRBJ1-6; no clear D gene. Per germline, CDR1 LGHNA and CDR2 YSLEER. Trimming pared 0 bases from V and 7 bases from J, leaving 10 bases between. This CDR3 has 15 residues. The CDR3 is CASSQDEADNSPLHF. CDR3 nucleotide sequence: TGCGCCAGCAGCCAAGATGAGGCAGACAATTCACCCCTCCACTTT.

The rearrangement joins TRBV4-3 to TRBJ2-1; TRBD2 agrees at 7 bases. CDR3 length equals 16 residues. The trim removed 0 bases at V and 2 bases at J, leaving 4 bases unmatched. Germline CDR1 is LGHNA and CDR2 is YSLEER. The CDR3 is CASSQDSGPPYNEQFF. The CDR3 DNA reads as TGCGCCAGCAGCCAAGATAGCGGGCCCCCCTACAATGAGCAGTTCTTC.

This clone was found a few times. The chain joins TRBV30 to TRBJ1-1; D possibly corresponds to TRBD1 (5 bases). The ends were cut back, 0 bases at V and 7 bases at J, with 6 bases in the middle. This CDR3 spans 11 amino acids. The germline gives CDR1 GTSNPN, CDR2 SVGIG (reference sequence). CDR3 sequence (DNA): TGTGCCTGGAGTGTACAGGTTGAAGCTTTCTTT. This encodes CAWSVQVEAFF.

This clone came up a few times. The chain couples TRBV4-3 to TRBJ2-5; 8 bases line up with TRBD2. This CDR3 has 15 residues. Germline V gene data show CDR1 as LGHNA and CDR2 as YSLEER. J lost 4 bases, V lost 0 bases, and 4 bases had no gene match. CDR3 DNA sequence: TGCGCCAGCAGCCAAGACCGGGCGGGAGGAGAGACCCAGTACTTC. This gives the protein CASSQDRAGGETQYF.

CDR3 in amino acids: CASSSGTLNNEQFF. The CDR3 bases are TGCGCCAGCAGCTCAGGGACACTAAACAATGAGCAGTTCTTC. This chain connects TRBV5-1 to TRBJ2-1; maybe TRBD1 (6 bases). CDR1 SGHRS and CDR2 YFSETQ come from the germline V gene. The germline V and J ends were trimmed by 3 bases and 5 bases, with 12 bases remaining between them. The CDR3 is 14 residues long. Full variable domain (rest looked up from reference TRBV5-1 and TRBJ2-1): KAGVTQTPRYLIKTRGQQVTLSCSPISGHRSVSWYQQTPGQGLQFLFEYFSETQRNKGNFPGRFSGRQFSNSRSEMNVSTLELGDSALYLCASSSGTLNNEQFFGPGTRLTVL.

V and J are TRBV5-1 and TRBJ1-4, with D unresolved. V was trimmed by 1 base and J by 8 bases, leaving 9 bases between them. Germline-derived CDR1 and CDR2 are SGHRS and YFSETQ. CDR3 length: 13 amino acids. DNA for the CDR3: TGCGCCAGCAGCTTGTGGACTCGGGAAAAACTGTTTTTT. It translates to CASSLWTREKLFF.

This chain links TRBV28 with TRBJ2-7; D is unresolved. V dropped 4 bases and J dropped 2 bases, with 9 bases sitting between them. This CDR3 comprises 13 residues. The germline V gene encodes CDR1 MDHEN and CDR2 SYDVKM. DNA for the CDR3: TGTGCCAGCAGTTGGACGGAAGCCTACGAGCAGTACTTC. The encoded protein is CASSWTEAYEQYF.

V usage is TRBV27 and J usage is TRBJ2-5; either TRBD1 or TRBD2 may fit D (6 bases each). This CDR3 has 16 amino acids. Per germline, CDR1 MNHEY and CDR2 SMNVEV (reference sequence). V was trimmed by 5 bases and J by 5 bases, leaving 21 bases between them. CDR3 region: CASSTIGVSGAETQYF. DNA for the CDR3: TGTGCCAGCAGTACTATTGGGGTTTCGGGGGCGGAGACCCAGTACTTC.

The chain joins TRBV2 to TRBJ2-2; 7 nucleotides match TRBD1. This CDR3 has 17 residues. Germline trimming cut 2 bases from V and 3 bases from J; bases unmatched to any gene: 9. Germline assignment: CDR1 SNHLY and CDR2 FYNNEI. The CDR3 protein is CASSEFPGGADTGELFF. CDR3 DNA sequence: TGTGCCAGCAGTGAATTCCCAGGGGGTGCGGACACCGGGGAGCTGTTTTTT.

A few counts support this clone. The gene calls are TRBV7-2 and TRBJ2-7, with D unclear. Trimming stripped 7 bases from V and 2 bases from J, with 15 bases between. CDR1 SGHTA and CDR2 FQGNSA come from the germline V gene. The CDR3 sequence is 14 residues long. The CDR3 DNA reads TGTGCCAGCACCCCGCCGTCCAGGACCTACGAGCAGTACTTC. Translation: CASTPPSRTYEQYF.

This CDR3 is CASLGRFGTEAFF. The DNA of the CDR3 is TGTGCCAGCCTTGGACGATTTGGCACTGAAGCTTTCTTT. V gene TRBV27 combines with J gene TRBJ1-1; D unclear. From germline, CDR1 is MNHEY and CDR2 SMNVEV (reference sequence). The CDR3 is 13 residues long. V lost 8 bases, J lost 4 bases, and 14 bases lay in between.

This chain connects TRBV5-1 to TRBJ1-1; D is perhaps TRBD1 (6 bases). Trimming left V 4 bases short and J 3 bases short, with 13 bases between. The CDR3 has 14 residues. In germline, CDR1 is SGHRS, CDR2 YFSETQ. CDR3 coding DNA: TGCGCCAGCAGCGCTGGAGGGGGGTACACTGAAGCTTTCTTT. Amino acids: CASSAGGGYTEAFF.

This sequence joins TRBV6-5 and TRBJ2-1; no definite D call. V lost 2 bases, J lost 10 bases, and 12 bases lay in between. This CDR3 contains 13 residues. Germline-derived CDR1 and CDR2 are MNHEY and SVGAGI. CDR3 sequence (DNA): TGTGCCAGCAGTTACGGAGCAGAGATGGAGCAGTTCTTC. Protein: CASSYGAEMEQFF.

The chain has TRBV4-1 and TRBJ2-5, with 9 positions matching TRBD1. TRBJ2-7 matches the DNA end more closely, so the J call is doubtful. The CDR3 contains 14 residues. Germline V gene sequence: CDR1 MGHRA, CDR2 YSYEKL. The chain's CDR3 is CASRQGQGPYEQYF. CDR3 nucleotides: TGCGCCAGCAGGCAGGGACAGGGCCCCTACGAGCAGTACTTC.

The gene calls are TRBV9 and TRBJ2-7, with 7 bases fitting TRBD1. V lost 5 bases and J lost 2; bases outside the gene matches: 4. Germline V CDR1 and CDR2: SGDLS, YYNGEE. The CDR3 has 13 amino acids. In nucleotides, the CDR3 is TGTGCCAGCAGTGAAGGGACAGCCTACGAGCAGTACTTC. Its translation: CASSEGTAYEQYF.